This T cell receptor beta chain was captured in a study of T cells in Graves' hyperthyroidism and ophthalmopathy. Amplification yielded TCR beta CDR3 regions, with RNA transcripts as the source. HTBI primers were employed in a first-round RT-PCR of the TCR CDR3. Via MiXCR, TCRdb re-called the multiplex PCR reads, giving one row per CDR3 protein. The top ten hold about a third of the sample, which has fewer than 450,000 distinct CDR3 sequences, roughly 15% seen once. V lost 2 bases, J lost 6 bases, and 8 bases lay in between. CDR1 and CDR2 (germline): MNHEY, SMNVEV (reference sequence). CDR3 length equals 13 residues. In this sample, this clonotype turned up once.

The sample was blood. This TCR derives from a woman in her twenties or thirties with Graves' hyperthyroidism that later progressed to Graves' ophthalmopathy. This chain connects TRBV27 to TRBJ1-5; TRBD1 might be the D (5 bases). CDR3 nucleotides: TGTGCCAGCAGTTTAGCAGGGCTTCAGCCCCAGCATTTT. This codes for CASSLAGLQPQHF.